The clone carrying this T cell receptor beta chain was found a few times. A much larger clone lies a single base off, so this may be a read error. Because it lacks the conserved phenylalanine or tryptophan at the end, this CDR3 is likely a read error. This sample's RNA came from whole unsorted tissue. Distant lung tissue was collected more than 3 cm away from the tumor edge. Chemotherapy-naive patients with new lung cancer underwent thoracic surgery in China, August–late 2014. This sample was included in a study of tumor and adjacent non-tumor tissue in lung cancer. A modified ARM-PCR protocol with three rounds of nested PCR amplified TCRbeta. TCRdb re-derived calls from the multiplex PCR reads in MiXCR, one entry per CDR3 protein. The table has 35,000 to 50,000 distinct CDR3 sequences, roughly 66% seen once. This CDR3 region has 15 residues. V shed 2 bases and J 6 bases; nucleotides not matched to a gene: 4. Germline V gene data show CDR1 as MNHEY and CDR2 as SVGAGI.

The chain has TRBV6-5 and TRBJ2-1, with 10 bases identical to TRBD2. Input material: distant non-tumor lung tissue. This TCR derives from a man aged 45-60 years with non-small cell lung cancer. The CDR3 loop is CASSYQRGGSNEQFL. The CDR3 coding sequence is TGTGCCAGCAGTTACCAGCGGGGGGGCTCCAATGAGCAGTTCCTC.